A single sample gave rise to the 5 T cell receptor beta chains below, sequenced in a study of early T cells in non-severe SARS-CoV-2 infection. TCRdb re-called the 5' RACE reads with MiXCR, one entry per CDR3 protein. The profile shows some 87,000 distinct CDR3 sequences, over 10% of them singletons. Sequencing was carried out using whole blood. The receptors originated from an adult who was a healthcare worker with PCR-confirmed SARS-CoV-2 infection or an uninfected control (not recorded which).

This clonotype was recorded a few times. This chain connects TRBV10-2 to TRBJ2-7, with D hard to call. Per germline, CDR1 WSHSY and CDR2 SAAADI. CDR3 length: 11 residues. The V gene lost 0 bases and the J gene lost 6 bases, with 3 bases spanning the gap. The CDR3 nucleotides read TGCGCCAGCAGTGAGTCGGGCGAGCAGTACTTC. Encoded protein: CASSESGEQYF.

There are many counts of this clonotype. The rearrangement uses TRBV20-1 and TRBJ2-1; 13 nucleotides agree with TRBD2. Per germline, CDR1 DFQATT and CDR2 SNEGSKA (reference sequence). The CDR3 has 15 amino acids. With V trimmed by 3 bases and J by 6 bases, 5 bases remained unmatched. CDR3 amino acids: CSARAGTSGTNEQFF. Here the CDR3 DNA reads TGCAGTGCTAGGGCCGGGACTAGCGGGACCAATGAGCAGTTCTTC.

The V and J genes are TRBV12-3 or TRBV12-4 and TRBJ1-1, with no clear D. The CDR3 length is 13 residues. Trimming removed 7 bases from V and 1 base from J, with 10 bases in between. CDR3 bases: TGTGCCAGCACAAACCCAGAGAACACTGAAGCTTTCTTT. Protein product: CASTNPENTEAFF.

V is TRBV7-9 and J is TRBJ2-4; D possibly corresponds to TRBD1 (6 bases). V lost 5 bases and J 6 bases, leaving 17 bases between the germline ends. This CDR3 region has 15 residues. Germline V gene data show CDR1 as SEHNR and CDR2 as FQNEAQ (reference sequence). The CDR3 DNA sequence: TGTGCCAGCAGCCCGAGCGGACAGCTGGTAAACATTCAGTACTTC. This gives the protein CASSPSGQLVNIQYF.

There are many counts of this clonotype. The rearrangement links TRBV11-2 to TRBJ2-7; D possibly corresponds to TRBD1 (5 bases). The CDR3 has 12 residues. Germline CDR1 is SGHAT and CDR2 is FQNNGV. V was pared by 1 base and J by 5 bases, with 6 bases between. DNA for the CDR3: TGTGCCAGCAGCTTAGCCAGGGACGAGCAGTACTTC. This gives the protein CASSLARDEQYF. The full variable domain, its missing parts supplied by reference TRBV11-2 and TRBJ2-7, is EAGVAQSPRYKIIEKRQSVAFWCNPISGHATLYWYQQILGQGPKLLIQFQNNGVVDDSQLPKDRFSAERLKGVDSTLKIQPAKLEDSAVYLCASSLARDEQYFGPGTRLTVT.